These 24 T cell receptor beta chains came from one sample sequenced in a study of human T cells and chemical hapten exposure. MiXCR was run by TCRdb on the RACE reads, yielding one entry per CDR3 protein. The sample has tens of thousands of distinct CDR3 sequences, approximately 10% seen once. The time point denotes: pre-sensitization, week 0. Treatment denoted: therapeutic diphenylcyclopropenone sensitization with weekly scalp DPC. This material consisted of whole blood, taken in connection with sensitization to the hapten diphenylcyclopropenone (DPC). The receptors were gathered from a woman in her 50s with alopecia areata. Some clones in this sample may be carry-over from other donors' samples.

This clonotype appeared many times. Written as DNA, the CDR3 is TGTGCCAGCTCAGGGCAGGGAGGGACGACTGAAGCTTTCTTT. Translated, it gives CASSGQGGTTEAFF. The chain is built from TRBV18 and TRBJ1-1; tentative D call: TRBD1 (5 bases). Germline CDR1 reads KGHSH; CDR2 reads LQKENI. CDR3 length: 14 residues. The V end lost 5 bases, the J end lost 5 bases, and 15 bases lay between the germline ends.

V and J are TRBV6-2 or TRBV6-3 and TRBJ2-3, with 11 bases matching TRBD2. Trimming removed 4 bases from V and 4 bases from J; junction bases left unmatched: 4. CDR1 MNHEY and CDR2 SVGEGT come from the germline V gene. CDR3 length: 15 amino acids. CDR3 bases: TGTGCCAGCAGTTTTGGACTAGCGGGCTCAGATACGCAGTATTTT. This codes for CASSFGLAGSDTQYF.

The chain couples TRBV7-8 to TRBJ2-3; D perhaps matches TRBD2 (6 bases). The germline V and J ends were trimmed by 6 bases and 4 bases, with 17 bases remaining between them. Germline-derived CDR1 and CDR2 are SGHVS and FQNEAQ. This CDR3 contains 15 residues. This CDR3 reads CASRPAAGHADTQYF. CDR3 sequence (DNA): TGTGCCAGCAGGCCCGCCGCGGGGCACGCAGATACGCAGTATTTT.

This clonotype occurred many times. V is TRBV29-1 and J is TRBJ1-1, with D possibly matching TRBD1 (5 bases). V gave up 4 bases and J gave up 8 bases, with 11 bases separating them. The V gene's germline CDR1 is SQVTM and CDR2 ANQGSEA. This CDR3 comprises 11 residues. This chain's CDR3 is CSVGRNREAFF. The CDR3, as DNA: TGCAGCGTTGGTAGGAACAGGGAAGCTTTCTTT.

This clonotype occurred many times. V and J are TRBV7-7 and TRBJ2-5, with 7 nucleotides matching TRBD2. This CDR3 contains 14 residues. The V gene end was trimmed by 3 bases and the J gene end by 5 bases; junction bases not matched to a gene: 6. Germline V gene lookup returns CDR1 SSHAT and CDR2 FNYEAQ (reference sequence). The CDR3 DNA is TGTGCCAGCAGCTTGACTAGCTTGGGGGAGACCCAGTACTTC. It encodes CASSLTSLGETQYF.

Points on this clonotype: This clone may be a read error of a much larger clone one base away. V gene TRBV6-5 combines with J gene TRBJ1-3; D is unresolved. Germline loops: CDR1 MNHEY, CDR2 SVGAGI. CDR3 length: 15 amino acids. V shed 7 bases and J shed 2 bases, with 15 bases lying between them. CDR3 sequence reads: CASIPIGKAGNTIYF. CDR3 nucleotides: TGTGCCAGCATCCCCATCGGGAAGGCTGGAAACACCATATATTTT.

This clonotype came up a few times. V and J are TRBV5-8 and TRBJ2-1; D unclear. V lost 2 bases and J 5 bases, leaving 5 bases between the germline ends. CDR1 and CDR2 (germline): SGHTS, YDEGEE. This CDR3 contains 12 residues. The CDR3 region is CASSLVHNEQFF. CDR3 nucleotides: TGTGCCAGCAGCTTAGTCCACAATGAGCAGTTCTTC.

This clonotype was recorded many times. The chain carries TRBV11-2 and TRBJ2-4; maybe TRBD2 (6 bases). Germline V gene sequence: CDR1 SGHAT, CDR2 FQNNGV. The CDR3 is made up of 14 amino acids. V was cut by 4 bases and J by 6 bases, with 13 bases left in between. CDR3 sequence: CASSYGTSSNIQYF. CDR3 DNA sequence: TGTGCCAGCAGCTATGGGACTTCGTCAAACATTCAGTACTTC.

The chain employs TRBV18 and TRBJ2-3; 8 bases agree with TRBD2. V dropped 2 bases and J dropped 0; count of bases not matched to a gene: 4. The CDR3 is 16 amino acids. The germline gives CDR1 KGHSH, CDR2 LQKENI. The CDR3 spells CASSPRTSTSTDTQYF. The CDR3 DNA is TGTGCCAGCTCACCAAGGACTAGCACTAGCACAGATACGCAGTATTTT.

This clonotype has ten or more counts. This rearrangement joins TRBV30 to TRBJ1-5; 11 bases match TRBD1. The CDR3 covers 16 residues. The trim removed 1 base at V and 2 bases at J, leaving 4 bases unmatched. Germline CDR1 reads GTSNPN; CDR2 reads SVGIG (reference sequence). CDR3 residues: CAWSDGQGAGNQPQHF. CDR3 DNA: TGTGCCTGGAGTGACGGACAGGGGGCTGGCAATCAGCCCCAGCATTTT.

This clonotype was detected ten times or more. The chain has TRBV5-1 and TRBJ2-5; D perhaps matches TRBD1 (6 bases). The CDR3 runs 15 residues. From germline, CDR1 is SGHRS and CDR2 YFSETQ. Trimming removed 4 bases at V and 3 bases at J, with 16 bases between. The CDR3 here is CASSTTGSSEETQYF. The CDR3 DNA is TGCGCCAGCAGCACCACAGGGTCTTCGGAAGAGACCCAGTACTTC. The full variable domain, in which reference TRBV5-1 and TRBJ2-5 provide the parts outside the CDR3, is KAGVTQTPRYLIKTRGQQVTLSCSPISGHRSVSWYQQTPGQGLQFLFEYFSETQRNKGNFPGRFSGRQFSNSRSEMNVSTLELGDSALYLCASSTTGSSEETQYFGPGTRLLVL.

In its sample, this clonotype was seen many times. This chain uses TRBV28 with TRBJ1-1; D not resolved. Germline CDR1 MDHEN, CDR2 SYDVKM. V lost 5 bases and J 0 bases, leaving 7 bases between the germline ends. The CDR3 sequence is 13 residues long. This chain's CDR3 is CASSGLMNTEAFF. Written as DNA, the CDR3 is TGTGCCAGCAGTGGTCTCATGAACACTGAAGCTTTCTTT.

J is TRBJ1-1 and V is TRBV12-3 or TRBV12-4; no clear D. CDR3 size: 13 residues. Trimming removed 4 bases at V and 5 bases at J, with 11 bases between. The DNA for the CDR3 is TGTGCCAGCAGTTGGCAGGAGGGAACTGAAGCTTTCTTT. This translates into CASSWQEGTEAFF.

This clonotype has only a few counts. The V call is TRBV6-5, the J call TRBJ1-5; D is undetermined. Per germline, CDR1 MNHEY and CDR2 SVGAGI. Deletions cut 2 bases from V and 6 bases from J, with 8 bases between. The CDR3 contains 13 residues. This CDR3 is CASSYQPFQPQHF. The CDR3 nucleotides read TGTGCCAGCAGTTACCAACCATTTCAGCCCCAGCATTTT.

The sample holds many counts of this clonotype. The CDR3 sequence is CASSESSRGYTGELFF. CDR3 nucleotides: TGTGCCAGCAGTGAATCGTCCCGGGGTTACACCGGGGAGCTGTTTTTT. The chain joins TRBV25-1 to TRBJ2-2, with D perhaps matching TRBD2 (5 bases). The germline gives CDR1 MGHDK, CDR2 SYGVNS. The CDR3 extends over 16 amino acids. Trimming removed 1 base from V and 3 bases from J, with 12 bases in between.

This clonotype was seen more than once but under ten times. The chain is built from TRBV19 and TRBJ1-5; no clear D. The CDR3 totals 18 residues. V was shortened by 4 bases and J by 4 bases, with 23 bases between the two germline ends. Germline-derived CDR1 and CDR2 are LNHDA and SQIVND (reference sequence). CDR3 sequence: CASSTRPLIADGNQPQHF. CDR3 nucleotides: TGTGCCAGTAGTACCCGACCCCTGATTGCGGACGGAAATCAGCCCCAGCATTTT.

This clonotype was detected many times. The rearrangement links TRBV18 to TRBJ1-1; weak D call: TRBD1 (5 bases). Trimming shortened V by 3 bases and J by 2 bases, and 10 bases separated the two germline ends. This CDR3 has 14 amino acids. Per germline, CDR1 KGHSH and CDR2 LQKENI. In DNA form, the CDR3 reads TGTGCCAGCTCACCGGGGCTTTCAAACACTGAAGCTTTCTTT. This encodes CASSPGLSNTEAFF.

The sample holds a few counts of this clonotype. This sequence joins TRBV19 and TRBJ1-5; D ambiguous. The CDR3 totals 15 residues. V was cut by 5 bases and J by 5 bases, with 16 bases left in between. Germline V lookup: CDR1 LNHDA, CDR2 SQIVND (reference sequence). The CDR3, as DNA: TGTGCCAGTAGTGGCAAAGGATCCGAGCATCAGCCCCAGCATTTT. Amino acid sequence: CASSGKGSEHQPQHF.

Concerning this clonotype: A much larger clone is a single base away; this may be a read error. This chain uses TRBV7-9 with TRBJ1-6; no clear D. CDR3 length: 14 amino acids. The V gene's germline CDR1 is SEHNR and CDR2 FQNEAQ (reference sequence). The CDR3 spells CASSLNSFNSPLHF. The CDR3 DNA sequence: TGTGCCAGCAGCTTAAACTCCTTTAATTCACCCCTCCACTTT.

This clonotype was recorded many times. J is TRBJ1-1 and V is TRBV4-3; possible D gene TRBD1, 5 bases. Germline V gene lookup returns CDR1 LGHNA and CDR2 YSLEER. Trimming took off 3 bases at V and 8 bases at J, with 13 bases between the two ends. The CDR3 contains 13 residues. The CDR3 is CASSQGPRGEAFF. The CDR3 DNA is TGCGCCAGCAGCCAGGGCCCTCGGGGGGAAGCTTTCTTT.

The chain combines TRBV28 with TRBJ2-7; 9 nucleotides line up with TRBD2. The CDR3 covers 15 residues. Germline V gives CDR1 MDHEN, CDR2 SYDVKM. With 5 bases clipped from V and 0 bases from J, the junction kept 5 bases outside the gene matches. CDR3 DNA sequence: TGTGCCAGCAGTGCTAGCGGGATGAGCTCCTACGAGCAGTACTTC. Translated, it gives CASSASGMSSYEQYF. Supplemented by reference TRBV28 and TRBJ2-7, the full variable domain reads DVKVTQSSRYLVKRTGEKVFLECVQDMDHENMFWYRQDPGLGLRLIYFSYDVKMKEKGDIPEGYSVSREKKERFSLILESASTNQTSMYLCASSASGMSSYEQYFGPGTRLTVT.

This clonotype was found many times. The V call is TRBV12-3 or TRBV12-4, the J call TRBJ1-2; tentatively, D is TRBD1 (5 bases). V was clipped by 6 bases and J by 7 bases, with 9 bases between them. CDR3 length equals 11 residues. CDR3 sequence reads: CASRQEIGYTF. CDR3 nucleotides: TGTGCCAGCAGACAGGAAATTGGCTACACCTTC.

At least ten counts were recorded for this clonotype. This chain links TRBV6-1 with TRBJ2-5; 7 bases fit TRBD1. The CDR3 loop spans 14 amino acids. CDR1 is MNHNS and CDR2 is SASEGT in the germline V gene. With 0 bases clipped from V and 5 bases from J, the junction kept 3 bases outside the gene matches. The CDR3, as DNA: TGTGCCAGCAGTGAAGCGGGACAGCTGGAGACCCAGTACTTC. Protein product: CASSEAGQLETQYF.

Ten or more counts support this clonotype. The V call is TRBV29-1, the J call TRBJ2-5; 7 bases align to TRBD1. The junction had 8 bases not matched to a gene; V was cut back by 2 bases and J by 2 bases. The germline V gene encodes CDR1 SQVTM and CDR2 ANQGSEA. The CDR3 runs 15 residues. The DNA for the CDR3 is TGCAGCGTTGAACCGTGGACAGGCTCGCAAGAGACCCAGTACTTC. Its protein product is CSVEPWTGSQETQYF.